Presented here are 21 T cell receptor beta chains from one specimen sequenced in a study of blood T cells in healthy people across ages. Primed by a sample-barcoded 5' primer and a J-beta primer mix, a second PCR proceeded for 7 to 11 cycles. TCRdb used MiXCR to reprocess the 5' RACE reads, holding one entry per CDR3 protein. The sample has under 2 million distinct CDR3 sequences; 30% to 35% are singletons. The sample consisted of blood. Every receptor here comes from a woman in her thirties in good health.

This clonotype was counted many times. The chain has TRBV7-2 and TRBJ2-3; D possibly corresponds to TRBD1 (7 bases). This CDR3 contains 15 residues. V lost 5 bases and J 5 bases, leaving 17 bases between the germline ends. Germline assignment: CDR1 SGHTA and CDR2 FQGNSA. CDR3 protein: CASSKGGAGGDTQYF. As DNA, the CDR3 is TGTGCCAGCAGCAAAGGAGGGGCAGGGGGAGATACGCAGTATTTT.

The chain has TRBV20-1 and TRBJ2-1; unclear D gene. Germline loops: CDR1 DFQATT, CDR2 SNEGSKA (reference sequence). V lost 0 bases, J lost 6 bases, and 15 bases lay in between. The CDR3 covers 15 residues. DNA for the CDR3: TGCAGTGCTAGAGAGTGGCGGTCAGGTTCCAATGAGCAGTTCTTC. Encoded protein: CSAREWRSGSNEQFF.

This rearrangement joins TRBV7-9 to TRBJ2-1, with 13 bases that match TRBD2. The CDR3 has 16 residues. Germline trimming cut 5 bases from V and 4 bases from J; bases unmatched to any gene: 5. Germline CDR1 SEHNR, CDR2 FQNEAQ (reference sequence). In nucleotides, the CDR3 is TGTGCCAGCAGCGATGGACTAGCGGGAGTATACAATGAGCAGTTCTTC. The encoded protein is CASSDGLAGVYNEQFF.

This chain uses TRBV4-1 with TRBJ1-1; possibly TRBD1 for D (5 bases). CDR3 length: 16 amino acids. V gave up 3 bases and J gave up 5 bases, with 19 bases separating them. Per germline, CDR1 MGHRA and CDR2 YSYEKL. Here the CDR3 reads CASSQRTRGTGTEAFF. The CDR3 bases are TGCGCCAGCAGCCAGAGGACGCGGGGCACGGGAACTGAAGCTTTCTTT.

This clonotype was counted once. The chain has TRBV4-1 and TRBJ2-1; TRBD2 aligns across 9 bases. The DNA end lines up better with TRBJ2-7; the J call may be wrong. The germline V gene has CDR1 MGHRA and CDR2 YSYEKL. CDR3 length equals 16 residues. CDR3 sequence reads: CASSQDIAGEYNEQYF. In DNA, the CDR3 is TGCGCCAGCAGCCAAGATATAGCGGGAGAGTACAATGAGCAGTACTTC.

The chain uses TRBV7-2 and TRBJ1-5; D unresolved. The germline V and J ends were trimmed by 1 base and 2 bases, with 9 bases remaining between them. Germline lookup yields CDR1 SGHTA and CDR2 FQGNSA. This CDR3 is built from 15 residues. The CDR3 here is CASSLGLRGNQPQHF. The CDR3, as DNA: TGTGCCAGCAGCTTAGGGTTGAGGGGCAATCAGCCCCAGCATTTT.

The CDR3 protein is CASSFQRDYNEQFF. The CDR3 DNA follows: TGTGCCAGCAGTTTCCAGCGGGACTACAATGAGCAGTTCTTC. V usage is TRBV12-3 or TRBV12-4 and J usage is TRBJ2-1; 7 nucleotides agree with TRBD2. V trimming: 3 bases; J trimming: 3 bases; junction bases outside the gene matches: 2. This CDR3 is built from 14 residues.

The chain links TRBV20-1 to TRBJ2-5; 7 nucleotides align to TRBD1. The CDR3 is made up of 19 amino acids. Germline V CDR1 and CDR2: DFQATT, SNEGSKA (reference sequence). Losses at the gene ends were 4 bases for V and 0 bases for J; bases not matched to a gene: 20. In DNA, the CDR3 is TGCAGTGCTAAAAACCAGTACAGGGGCCTAGGAAGGTACCAAGAGACCCAGTACTTC. As protein: CSAKNQYRGLGRYQETQYF.

The chain carries TRBV29-1 and TRBJ2-1, with 8 nucleotides matching TRBD1. The closer fit of TRBJ2-7 to the DNA end suggests the J call may be wrong. CDR3 length equals 12 residues. The germline CDR1 and CDR2 sequences are SQVTM and ANQGSEA. CDR3 sequence reads: CSGQDRANEQYF. CDR3 DNA: TGCAGCGGGCAGGACAGGGCGAATGAGCAGTACTTC.

This rearrangement joins TRBV10-3 to TRBJ1-2; D is unresolved. The length of the CDR3 is 15 residues. CDR1 and CDR2 from the germline V gene are ENHRY and SYGVKD. V lost 2 bases to trimming and J lost 4 bases, with 14 bases between them. The CDR3 region is CAISERADGAYGYTF. CDR3 in DNA: TGTGCCATCAGTGAGCGGGCAGATGGAGCCTATGGCTACACCTTC.

The chain couples TRBV3-1 to TRBJ2-1; D is ambiguous. CDR3 length equals 16 residues. Trimming left V 4 bases short and J 8 bases short, with 21 bases between. Germline V gene sequence: CDR1 LGHDT, CDR2 YNNKEL (reference sequence). CDR3 region: CASSPLLGYTSDEQFF. The CDR3 nucleotides read TGTGCCAGCAGCCCCCTGTTGGGGTACACCAGTGATGAGCAGTTCTTC.

The V call is TRBV5-1, the J call TRBJ2-5; D is undetermined. The CDR3 is made up of 15 amino acids. V was trimmed by 0 bases and J by 1 base, leaving 10 bases between them. The germline CDR1 and CDR2 sequences are SGHRS and YFSETQ. CDR3: CASSLAVTVQETQYF. As DNA, the CDR3 is TGCGCCAGCAGCTTGGCCGTAACAGTCCAAGAGACCCAGTACTTC.

This clonotype came up a few times. The chain links TRBV3-1 to TRBJ2-3; D remains unclear. V lost 1 base and J lost 2, with 13 bases in between. CDR3 length equals 16 residues. Germline V gene lookup returns CDR1 LGHDT and CDR2 YNNKEL (reference sequence). Here the CDR3 reads CASSQGAGQLTDTQYF. The CDR3 DNA sequence: TGTGCCAGCAGCCAAGGCGCCGGGCAACTCACAGATACGCAGTATTTT.

This clonotype is a singleton in its sample. V gene TRBV20-1 combines with J gene TRBJ1-1; a weak D match, TRBD1 (5 bases). Trimming took 3 bases from V and 3 from J, leaving 11 bases between them. CDR1 DFQATT and CDR2 SNEGSKA come from the germline V gene (reference sequence). The CDR3 has 13 amino acids. The CDR3 DNA reads TGCAGTGCTAGTGAAACAGGTGACACTGAAGCTTTCTTT. It codes for CSASETGDTEAFF.

V usage is TRBV25-1 and J usage is TRBJ1-2; 7 bases align to TRBD1. The CDR3 runs 17 residues. Germline trimming cut 1 base from V and 2 bases from J; bases unmatched to any gene: 10. Germline V gene lookup returns CDR1 MGHDK and CDR2 SYGVNS. The CDR3 nucleotides are TGTGCCAGCAGTGAATCGACCTACAGGGGAGTGAACTATGGCTACACCTTC. Its translation: CASSESTYRGVNYGYTF.

A few counts support this clonotype. The genes are TRBV5-1 and TRBJ1-4, with D unresolved. The V gene's germline CDR1 is SGHRS and CDR2 YFSETQ. CDR3 length: 15 residues. Trimming left V 0 bases short and J 7 bases short, with 13 bases between. The CDR3 reads CASSLGDRHPEKLFF. The CDR3, as DNA: TGCGCCAGCAGCTTGGGTGACCGACACCCTGAAAAACTGTTTTTT. Together with reference TRBV5-1 and TRBJ1-4, the CDR3 gives the full variable domain: KAGVTQTPRYLIKTRGQQVTLSCSPISGHRSVSWYQQTPGQGLQFLFEYFSETQRNKGNFPGRFSGRQFSNSRSEMNVSTLELGDSALYLCASSLGDRHPEKLFFGSGTQLSVL.

This clonotype was counted only a few times. The rearrangement joins TRBV9 to TRBJ2-5, with a possible D match to TRBD1 (6 bases). CDR1 SGDLS and CDR2 YYNGEE come from the germline V gene. This CDR3 spans 14 amino acids. The V and J ends lost 0 bases and 1 base respectively, with 7 bases between them. CDR3 region: CASSVGQAQETQYF. Written as DNA, the CDR3 is TGTGCCAGCAGCGTAGGACAGGCCCAAGAGACCCAGTACTTC.

This clonotype has more than one count but fewer than ten. This chain joins TRBV7-2 and TRBJ2-3; TRBD1 agrees at 7 bases. Looked up from germline, CDR1 is SGHTA and CDR2 is FQGNSA. This CDR3 has 17 amino acids. With 1 base clipped from V and 0 bases from J, the junction kept 7 bases outside the gene matches. The DNA for the CDR3 is TGTGCCAGCAGCTTAGGCCCCTTCAGGGGGAGCACAGATACGCAGTATTTT. It yields the protein CASSLGPFRGSTDTQYF.

J is TRBJ1-1 and V is TRBV9; D is undetermined. CDR1 and CDR2 (germline): SGDLS, YYNGEE. This CDR3 has 14 residues. V was cut by 4 bases and J by 2 bases, with 12 bases left in between. CDR3 in DNA: TGTGCCAGCAGCACCAGGAGCAGCAACACTGAAGCTTTCTTT. Amino acids: CASSTRSSNTEAFF.

This clonotype was counted only a few times. The chain couples TRBV10-3 to TRBJ1-2; 9 bases map to TRBD1. V dropped 2 bases and J dropped 6; count of bases not matched to a gene: 7. In germline, CDR1 is ENHRY, CDR2 SYGVKD. There are 15 residues in the CDR3. The CDR3 nucleotides read TGTGCCATCAGTGAGCCGGGACAGGGTTTGAATGGCTACACCTTC. It yields the protein CAISEPGQGLNGYTF.

Points on this clonotype: A junction end diverges from the germline sequence, so it may reflect a read error. The chain recombines TRBV20-1 with TRBJ1-2, with TRBD1 identical over 7 bases. CDR1 is DFQATT and CDR2 is SNEGSKA in the germline V gene (reference sequence). The CDR3 extends over 14 amino acids. The CDR3 region has the DNA TGCGGTGCCACCACAGGGGAGATTATCTATGGCTACACCTTC. Protein product: CGATTGEIIYGYTF.